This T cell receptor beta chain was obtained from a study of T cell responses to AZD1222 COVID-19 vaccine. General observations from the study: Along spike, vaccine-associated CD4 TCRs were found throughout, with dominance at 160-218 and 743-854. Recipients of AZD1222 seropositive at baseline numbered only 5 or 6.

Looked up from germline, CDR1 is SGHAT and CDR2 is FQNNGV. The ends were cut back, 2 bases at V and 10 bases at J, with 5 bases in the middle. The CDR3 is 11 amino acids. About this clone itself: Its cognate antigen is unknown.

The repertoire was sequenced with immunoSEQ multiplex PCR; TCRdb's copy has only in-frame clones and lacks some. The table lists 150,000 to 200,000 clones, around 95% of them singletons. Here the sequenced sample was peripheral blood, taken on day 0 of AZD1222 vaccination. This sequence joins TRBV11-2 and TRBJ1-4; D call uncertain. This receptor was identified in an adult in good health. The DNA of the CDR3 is TGTGCCAGCAGCTTATTGGGAAAACTGTTTTTT. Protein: CASSLLGKLFF.